One sample yielded the 19 T cell receptor beta chains listed below, sequenced in a study of CD8+CD57+ T cells in acquired aplastic anemia. Study results and caveats: Lower diversity marked CD8+CD57+ cells in patients, relative to total CD4+ and CD8+ pools.

For sequencing, patients were chosen who had shown expansion of CD8+CD57+ cells by flow cytometry. Their antigens remain unidentified. Profiling that covered TCR beta VDJ and CDR3 relied on genomic DNA as its template. TCRdb independently ran MiXCR on the reads; one entry per CDR3 protein. The sample lists about 20,000 distinct CDR3 sequences, around 40% occurring once. Sequenced material: CD8+CD57+ T cells sorted from PBMCs. Noted subset: bead-enriched CD8+CD57+ effector memory T cells from SAA patients. The source is a human donor with aplastic anemia.

This clonotype was seen repeatedly, ten times or more. This chain uses TRBV20-1 with TRBJ2-3; D is ambiguous. This CDR3 is built from 12 residues. V was pared by 1 base and J by 10 bases, with 12 bases between. From germline, CDR1 is DFQATT and CDR2 SNEGSKA (reference sequence). The CDR3, as DNA: TGCAGTGCTAGAGTCGATGGGGAAGCGCAGTATTTT. The encoded protein is CSARVDGEAQYF.

The CDR3: CASARQGRETQYF. The CDR3 DNA sequence: TGTGCCAGCGCCAGACAGGGACGGGAGACCCAGTACTTC. V usage is TRBV25-1 and J usage is TRBJ2-5, with 7 bases matching TRBD1. V dropped 8 bases and J dropped 5; count of bases not matched to a gene: 8. The CDR3 spans 13 residues. Germline CDR1 is MGHDK and CDR2 is SYGVNS.

In the case of this clonotype: A read error is likely, as this CDR3 ends without the conserved phenylalanine or tryptophan. No DNA is shown, since the ends of the CDR3 on it are uncertain; the CDR3 is the one TCRdb lists. The CDR3 protein is CASSPPHS. The rearrangement joins TRBV19 to TRBJ1-4; TRBD1, the table's D call, was not compared with the DNA. Counting both end residues, the CDR3 totals 8 amino acids. Germline V gene sequence: CDR1 LNHDA, CDR2 SQIVND (reference sequence).

This chain joins TRBV6-4 and TRBJ1-6; D might be TRBD1 (6 bases). The CDR3 length is 14 residues. Germline loops: CDR1 MRHNA, CDR2 SNTAGT. V gave up 2 bases and J gave up 7 bases, with 9 bases separating them. CDR3 nucleotides: TGTGCCAGCAGTGACGGGCAGGGGAATTCACCCCTCCACTTT. This encodes CASSDGQGNSPLHF.

The V gene is TRBV6-6, the J gene TRBJ2-3; 12 bases line up with TRBD2. J lost 3 bases, V lost 10 bases, and 8 bases had no gene match. This CDR3 has 15 amino acids. Germline V lookup: CDR1 MNHNY, CDR2 SVGAGI (reference sequence). The CDR3 nucleotides are TGTGCCACCTTACATACTAGCGGGGGGACAGATACGCAGTATTTT. Translation gives CATLHTSGGTDTQYF.

As concerns this clonotype: An end of the junction differs from the germline gene, which may be a read error. The rearrangement uses TRBV7-7 and TRBJ1-3; TRBD1 is a possible D gene (5 bases). Germline CDR1 and CDR2: SSHAT and FNYEAQ (reference sequence). The CDR3 has 17 amino acids. The CDR3 bases are TGTGCTAGCAGCTTAGCTGAGGGGACTGTAACTGGAAACACCATATATTTT. Translated, it gives CASSLAEGTVTGNTIYF.

The V call is TRBV20-1, the J call TRBJ2-7, with 10 nucleotides matching TRBD2. The J segment lost 2 bases and the V segment lost 8 bases, leaving 15 bases of the junction unmatched. CDR3 length: 16 amino acids. Germline values: CDR1 DFQATT, CDR2 SNEGSKA (reference sequence). The CDR3 reads CSTVGASGRYPYEQYF. In DNA form, the CDR3 reads TGCAGTACAGTCGGGGCTAGCGGGAGATACCCCTACGAGCAGTACTTC.

CDR3 coding DNA: TGCAGTGCTAGTAGCGGGAGGGAGCAGTTCTTC. It translates to CSASSGREQFF. The chain joins TRBV20-1 to TRBJ2-1; 10 positions agree with TRBD2. V lost 3 bases, J lost 10 bases, and 0 bases stayed unmatched. The germline CDR1 and CDR2 sequences are DFQATT and SNEGSKA (reference sequence). The CDR3 extends over 11 amino acids.

This clonotype was seen a handful of times. The chain combines TRBV5-1 with TRBJ2-7; unclear D gene. The CDR3 has 14 amino acids. Germline loops: CDR1 SGHRS, CDR2 YFSETQ. Trimming removed 6 bases at V and 2 bases at J, with 15 bases between. Here the CDR3 reads CASTLGSGTYEQYF. CDR3 DNA sequence: TGCGCCAGCACCCTGGGATCTGGCACCTACGAGCAGTACTTC.

As regards this clonotype: The missing conserved phenylalanine or tryptophan at the end of this CDR3 makes a read error likely. This chain links TRBV10-3 with TRBJ2-7; D may be TRBD2 (7 bases). Trimming removed 3 bases from V and 2 bases from J, with 14 bases in between. CDR1 and CDR2 (germline): ENHRY, SYGVKD. This CDR3 contains 15 residues. The DNA of the CDR3 is TGTGCCATCAGTGAATCCGGGGGGCTAACCTACGAGCAGTACCTC. Residues: CAISESGGLTYEQYL.

This clonotype appeared once. This rearrangement joins TRBV5-1 to TRBJ2-2, with TRBD2 matching 8 bases. This CDR3 has 16 residues. Germline values: CDR1 SGHRS, CDR2 YFSETQ. Trimming cost V 4 bases and J 4 bases; bases outside gene matches: 9. CDR3 sequence reads: CASSTLGAGVTGELFF. In nucleotides, the CDR3 is TGCGCCAGCAGCACCCTGGGAGCGGGGGTCACCGGGGAGCTGTTTTTT.

The gene calls are TRBV2 and TRBJ1-1; TRBD1 is a possible D gene (5 bases). CDR3 length: 13 amino acids. The germline V gene has CDR1 SNHLY and CDR2 FYNNEI. V lost 5 bases to trimming and J lost 2 bases, with 9 bases between them. CDR3 residues: CASSTRGNTEAFF. The CDR3, as DNA: TGTGCCAGCAGTACTAGGGGAAACACTGAAGCTTTCTTT.

The V and J genes are TRBV7-3 and TRBJ2-3; D is perhaps TRBD1 or TRBD2 (5 bases each). Trimming left V 1 base short and J 1 base short, with 18 bases between. The length of the CDR3 is 18 residues. The germline gives CDR1 SGHTA, CDR2 FQGTGA. In nucleotides, the CDR3 is TGTGCCAGCAGCTTAAGGGATGTGGGGACGCGGGGCACAGATACGCAGTATTTT. Translating it yields CASSLRDVGTRGTDTQYF.

This clonotype occurred a few times. J is TRBJ1-3 and V is TRBV5-1; D may be TRBD1 (5 bases). CDR1 is SGHRS, CDR2 YFSETQ, per germline. The ends were cut back, 4 bases at V and 7 bases at J, with 15 bases in the middle. CDR3 size: 14 residues. Here the CDR3 reads CASSPDTQDNTIYF. Here the CDR3 DNA reads TGCGCCAGCAGCCCCGATACACAGGACAACACCATATATTTT.

This sequence joins TRBV25-1 and TRBJ1-1; possible D gene TRBD1, 6 bases. There are 15 residues in the CDR3. Germline assignment: CDR1 MGHDK and CDR2 SYGVNS. V lost 6 bases to trimming and J lost 0 bases, with 14 bases between them. This CDR3 reads CASSHPGALNTEAFF. In DNA, the CDR3 is TGTGCCAGCAGCCACCCAGGGGCCTTGAACACTGAAGCTTTCTTT.

This chain connects TRBV20-1 to TRBJ2-5; 10 bases align to TRBD2. This CDR3 region has 16 residues. Per germline, CDR1 DFQATT and CDR2 SNEGSKA (reference sequence). V shed 6 bases, J shed 5 bases, and the junction held 15 bases outside the gene matches. CDR3 in amino acids: CSAPPSSGRARETQYF. The CDR3 nucleotides are TGCAGTGCCCCCCCCTCGAGCGGGAGGGCCCGGGAGACCCAGTACTTC.

The V call is TRBV20-1, the J call TRBJ1-6; no clear D. CDR1 is DFQATT, CDR2 SNEGSKA, per germline (reference sequence). V lost 1 base and J lost 10, with 14 bases in between. The CDR3 consists of 14 residues. The CDR3 protein is CSARGSEGSSPLHF. For the CDR3, the DNA is TGCAGTGCTAGAGGTTCGGAGGGTTCCTCACCCCTCCACTTT.

This sequence joins TRBV24-1 and TRBJ2-5; D is perhaps TRBD1 (7 bases). The ends were cut back, 11 bases at V and 4 bases at J, with 16 bases in the middle. There are 13 residues in the CDR3. Germline V gene sequence: CDR1 KGHDR, CDR2 SFDVKD. The CDR3 DNA reads as TGTGCCAGCAGGGGGGTTGGAATAGAGACCCAGTACTTC. Amino acids: CASRGVGIETQYF.

By share of the sample, this clonotype is medium-sized (0.01 to 0.1%). V is TRBV6-4 and J is TRBJ2-6; D gene unclear. V shed 5 bases and J shed 0 bases, with 5 bases lying between them. The V gene's germline CDR1 is MRHNA and CDR2 SNTAGT. CDR3 size: 14 residues. The CDR3 loop is CASSHRSGANVLTF. CDR3 in DNA: TGTGCCAGCAGTCACCGCTCTGGGGCCAACGTCCTGACTTTC.